The 7 T cell receptor beta chains reported below all come from one sample, sequenced in a study of blood T cell repertoires in COVID-19. This table comes from immunoSEQ multiplex PCR, and its TCRdb copy is limited to in-frame clones, with some not included. The data hold roughly 68,000 clones, with about nine tenths observed a single time. The sample consisted of peripheral blood. The receptors were sampled from a woman in her sixties with COVID-19, enrolled during active disease.

J is TRBJ1-5 and V is TRBV5-4, with 7 bases lining up with TRBD1. The CDR3 runs to 15 residues. Per the germline V gene, CDR1 is SGHNT and CDR2 is YYREEE (reference sequence). The V segment lost 3 bases and the J segment 4 bases; nucleotides outside the gene matches: 7. The CDR3 sequence: CASSSTGIDNQPQHF. The CDR3 DNA reads as TGTGCCAGCAGCTCGACAGGGATTGATAATCAGCCCCAGCATTTT.

The genes are TRBV28 and TRBJ1-3, with D possibly TRBD1 on 5 matching bases. Trimming shortened V by 3 bases and J by 0 bases, and 9 bases separated the two germline ends. CDR3 length equals 15 residues. Germline CDR1 reads MDHEN; CDR2 reads SYDVKM. This CDR3 reads CASSFQGGSGNTIYF. The CDR3 coding sequence is TGTGCCAGCAGTTTCCAGGGAGGCTCTGGAAACACCATATATTTT.

The chain has TRBV19 and TRBJ2-1, with TRBD2 as a possible D gene (6 bases). With 5 bases removed from V and 1 base from J, the gap between germline ends came to 15 bases. This CDR3 is 16 amino acids long. Germline CDR1 and CDR2: LNHDA and SQIVND (reference sequence). This CDR3 is CASSSLSGESYNEQFF. CDR3 nucleotides: TGTGCCAGTAGTTCCTTATCGGGAGAGTCCTACAATGAGCAGTTCTTC.

The table lists this clone with a count of one. The chain employs TRBV7-2 and TRBJ1-4; 7 nucleotides agree with TRBD1. Germline assignment: CDR1 SGHTA and CDR2 FQGNSA. This CDR3 comprises 15 residues. The J segment lost 3 bases and the V segment lost 5 bases, leaving 6 bases of the junction unmatched. CDR3 in amino acids: CASSGRQGANEKLFF. CDR3 bases: TGTGCCAGCAGCGGCCGACAGGGAGCTAATGAAAAACTGTTTTTT.

This clone was found once. CDR3 DNA sequence: TGTGCCAGCAGCCAAGATGGGGGGAACAATCAGCCCCAGCATTTT. Amino acids: CASSQDGGNNQPQHF. The chain combines TRBV4-2 with TRBJ1-5; tentative D call: TRBD1 (5 bases). Trimming removed 0 bases at V and 3 bases at J, with 9 bases between. CDR3 length: 15 amino acids. Germline CDR1 reads LGHNA; CDR2 reads YNFKEQ.

Worth noting for this clone: This specimen includes other DNA sequences encoding the same CDR3. The chain couples TRBV4-3 to TRBJ1-3; D may be TRBD1 (5 bases). CDR1 is LGHNA and CDR2 is YSLEER in the germline V gene. This CDR3 has 15 amino acids. Trimming stripped 0 bases from V and 2 bases from J, with 8 bases between. CDR3 loop: CASSQDPGTGNTIYF. In DNA, the CDR3 is TGCGCCAGCAGCCAAGACCCAGGGACTGGAAACACCATATATTTT.

The chain uses TRBV27 and TRBJ1-2; perhaps TRBD1 as D (5 bases). The CDR3 runs to 15 residues. Germline-derived CDR1 and CDR2 are MNHEY and SMNVEV (reference sequence). The V end was cut by 0 bases, the J end by 4 bases, with 12 bases between. CDR3 sequence: CASSLSGTLSYGYTF. As DNA, the CDR3 is TGTGCCAGCAGTTTATCCGGGACTTTGAGCTATGGCTACACCTTC.